This entry describes one T cell receptor beta chain. These data originate in a study of blood T cell repertoires in COVID-19. V lost 5 bases and J lost 2; bases outside the gene matches: 9. The CDR3 sequence is 18 residues long. CDR1 is LNHDA, CDR2 SQIVND, per germline (reference sequence). As handled by the study authors: Estimated nucleated cell counts came from reference gene primer amplification. The table came from immunoSEQ multiplex PCR; TCRdb's copy has only in-frame clones and leaves some out. V and J calls and clone size are as listed in that table; D and trimming were resolved from the DNA. The sample lists 100,000 to 150,000 clones, approximately 74% occurring once.

The receptor was isolated from an elderly man with COVID-19, enrolled during active disease. The J gene is TRBJ2-2, the V gene TRBV19; 12 nucleotides match TRBD1. The material sequenced was peripheral blood. The CDR3 nucleotides read TGTGCCAGTAGTCCCCTCCCGGGACAGGGGGCAAACACCGGGGAGCTGTTTTTT. Translating it yields CASSPLPGQGANTGELFF. The full variable domain, rest sourced from reference TRBV19 and TRBJ2-2, is DGGITQSPKYLFRKEGQNVTLSCEQNLNHDAMYWYRQDPGQGLRLIYYSQIVNDFQKGDIAEGYSVSREKKESFPLTVTSAQKNPTAFYLCASSPLPGQGANTGELFFGEGSRLTVL.